This T cell receptor beta chain appears in the sequencing data of a study of T cell repertoires in cytomegalovirus infection. About the study: Recently identified HLA-C-restricted CMV epitopes were among the peptides used. Matching HLA type and CMV infection were both indicated by public TCR beta signatures.

Study results and limitations: The response measured ex vivo was dominated by TCR beta clonotypes (HLA-C-restricted and CMV-specific). Carriers of CMV plus the relevant HLA were identified by cumulative public TCR beta family frequency.

Regarding this clonotype: Its antigen is undetermined.

CDR3 length: 16 amino acids. V gave up 5 bases and J gave up 4 bases; unmatched junction bases: 13. Germline CDR1 reads SGHVS; CDR2 reads FQNEAQ. Using its own MiXCR run on the reads, TCRdb lists one record per CDR3 protein. The sample lists 200,000 or so distinct CDR3 sequences; around 40% were seen once. This clonotype was sampled from a human donor in good health (CMV status not recorded). Some clones in this sample may be carry-over from other donors' samples. The starting material was CD8+ T cells from cultured PBMCs, obtained from culture after CMV antigen stimulation. The rearrangement uses TRBV7-8 and TRBJ2-7, with 8 bases fitting TRBD1. The CDR3: CASSERQGPGSYEQYF. CDR3 coding DNA: TGTGCCAGCAGCGAAAGACAGGGGCCTGGGTCGTACGAGCAGTACTTC.